The TCR beta chain under discussion was sequenced for a study of post-analysis software for immune sequencing data. Study results and limitations: TRBV segments more frequent in patients than in controls numbered a few and included TRBV5-6, TRBV5-1 and TRBV20-1. Same-batch preparations were strongly co-clustered by F measure.

Per the germline V gene, CDR1 is ENHRY and CDR2 is SYGVKD. Trimming pared 2 bases from V and 4 bases from J, leaving 9 bases between. This CDR3 contains 14 residues. Prepared libraries of TCR beta cDNA carried unique molecular identifiers. Starting from about 0.98 to 11 million T cells, the study yielded approximately 500,000 cDNA molecules. MiXCR, run by TCRdb on the PCR reads, gives a single entry per CDR3 protein. This table has approximately 400,000 distinct CDR3 sequences, about a third appearing once. Of note for this clonotype: What it binds is not known.

The TCR originated in a girl between 10 and 17 years old with multiple sclerosis. V gene TRBV10-3 combines with J gene TRBJ1-5; D is undetermined. Sequencing was done on a sample of blood. DNA of the CDR3: TGTGCCATCAGTGAGGGCGACTTAAATCAGCCCCAGCATTTT. Its translation: CAISEGDLNQPQHF.